This note documents a single TCR beta chain sequence. Its antigen is currently not known. Nothing much larger sits one base from this clone, and base qualities are not available. This sample was included in a study of cytomegalovirus exposure and HLA in healthy donors (dated by TCRdb to about 2017). In terms of the full investigation: According to a later analysis, the 120 or so validation repertoires were produced on the same platform as the 666 repertoires of the first cohort. In addition to the first cohort of approximately 670 subjects, a separate validation cohort of approximately 130 different subjects was used. The study aimed to test whether signatures of past pathogen exposure could be identified by cataloging public T cell receptors. To predict cytomegalovirus infection status, the study brought together high-throughput TCR immunosequencing, statistical association of individual TCRs with disease status, and machine learning. Points the paper makes about the study in general: Across donors, most TCR sequences were observed very rarely, whereas some public TCRs were present in many individuals. In both the original and validation cohorts, the classifier was reported to diagnose cytomegalovirus status with high specificity and sensitivity. In the study, about 150 TCR beta chains were listed as associated with cytomegalovirus. The validation cohort had no HLA typing available for a later analysis, so co-occurrence within that cohort was assessed over all 110 or so repertoires. A few of the identified cytomegalovirus-associated TCR beta chains were confirmed in vitro to be specific for cytomegalovirus antigens. The authors suggested that the approach could potentially be generalized to other disease states and immunological phenotypes. Of the cluster scores, roughly 95% were above 0 in a later analysis, which found that TCRs clustered in the first cohort also tended to co-occur in the 120 validation repertoires.

The donors belonged to the validation cohort of around 120 subjects, which was separate from the roughly 670-subject first cohort. Libraries were made using the immunoSEQ multiplex PCR assay. The paper's processing steps were these. A statistical classification framework was built for diagnosing cytomegalovirus status from the catalog of TCR beta chain sequences. As stored in TCRdb, this immuneACCESS dataset retains in-frame rearrangements with V and J assigned. A fraction of the clones does not appear; measured against another copy, unresolved V genes explain less than half of the discrepancy, and the remainder lacks a known reason. V and J calls and clone size are copied from that table; D and trimming were computed from the DNA. The sample records tens of thousands of clones, 85% to 95% of which are singletons. The top ten clones comprise 3% to 4% of the sample. V is cut back by 2 bases and J by 6 bases, with 7 bases in the junction unmatched. CDR1 and CDR2 (SGHTA, FQGNSA) derive from the germline V gene. The CDR3 spans 16 residues, from the cysteine through the phenylalanine. The DNA shown is the 48-base CDR3, in frame from base 1.

Recombination connected TRBV7-2 to TRBJ2-3, with 11 bases matching TRBD2. Sequenced sample: PBMCs. The TCR was taken from a man aged 18 to 35 in good health and CMV-seronegative. Read as DNA, the sequence is TGTGCCAGCAGCTTACTAGCGGGGGGCTCCGGGGATACGCAGTATTTT. Its product reads: CASSLLAGGSGDTQYF.